This record looks at one T cell receptor (beta chain) sequence and its context. Its specific antigen is unknown. Per-base qualities were not stored, and no clone one base away is much larger. The data stem from a study of post-analysis software for immune sequencing data (dated by TCRdb to between 2014 and 2016). About the full investigation: Disease courses on record covered relapsing-remitting, secondary progressive and progressive-relapsing multiple sclerosis, though some patients had no subtype annotation. The patient repertoires were set against under 12 previously published healthy control repertoires from donors whose ages ranged from roughly 6 to 27 years. A subset of samples was prepared in parallel using single-end sample barcoding, then pooled and co-amplified after Illumina adapter ligation. What the authors observed across the whole study: Multiple sclerosis patients had significantly lower normalized Chao1 diversity than controls, a result that suggests substantial peripheral T-cell clonal expansion. The multiple sclerosis patient group was slightly younger than the control group. Strong co-clustering of samples prepared in the same batch was shown by direct clustering with F measure, prompting a batch-effect correction.

Library prep was done by PCR. The reads were generated on an Illumina HiSeq 2500. To reduce PCR and sequencing biases, unique molecular identifiers were incorporated into the TCR beta cDNA libraries. Per 1 to 10 million input T cells, approximately 500,000 cDNA molecules were obtained, such that each molecule approximated one T cell. The same protocol used for the earlier healthy control dataset was applied to prepare and sequence the patient libraries. Samples belonging to the same batch were prepared together, multiplexed and sequenced on a shared HiSeq lane. In the original analysis: Raw barcoded reads were processed with MIGEC, discarding single-read molecular identifier groups before consensus assembly and CDR3 extraction. Clonotype tables were post-analysed with VDJtools, normalizing diversity by down-sampling all datasets to the smallest sample size. Repertoire overlap clustering matched CDR3 amino acid but not nucleotide sequences to correct batch-related cross-sample contamination. The raw public reads went through TCRdb reprocessing: fastp at Q25, MiXCR clone calling, in-frame beta chains kept. Here each entry gathers all rows of one CDR3 protein and keeps the most common genes and DNA. What appears here as the V and J calls and clone size reflects TCRdb's work, not the paper's. The sample data list 750,000 to 900,000 distinct CDR3 sequences, and 35% to 55% of these were observed just once. Approximately 4.4% of the sample rests with the top ten.

To demonstrate the VDJtools post-analysis software, the study profiled TCR beta repertoires from the peripheral blood of 10 to 15 young patients with multiple sclerosis. The multiple sclerosis patients were children and adolescents ranging in age from roughly 6 to 15 years. This sequence originates from a girl between 10 and 17 years old with multiple sclerosis. The sample was blood.

The DNA sequence is TGTGCCACCAGTGACCCACAGGGGGCAAAGGAGCAGTTCTTC. Its translation reads: CATSDPQGAKEQFF. The chain is assembled from TRBV24-1 and TRBJ2-1, with 9 bases matching TRBD1. Unmatched junction bases come to 7, with V trimmed by 4 bases and J by 10 bases. CDR3 length: 14 amino acids, cysteine to phenylalanine. The only DNA kept is the CDR3, 42 bases in frame from the first base. As encoded in the germline V gene, CDR1 is KGHDR while CDR2 is SFDVKD.